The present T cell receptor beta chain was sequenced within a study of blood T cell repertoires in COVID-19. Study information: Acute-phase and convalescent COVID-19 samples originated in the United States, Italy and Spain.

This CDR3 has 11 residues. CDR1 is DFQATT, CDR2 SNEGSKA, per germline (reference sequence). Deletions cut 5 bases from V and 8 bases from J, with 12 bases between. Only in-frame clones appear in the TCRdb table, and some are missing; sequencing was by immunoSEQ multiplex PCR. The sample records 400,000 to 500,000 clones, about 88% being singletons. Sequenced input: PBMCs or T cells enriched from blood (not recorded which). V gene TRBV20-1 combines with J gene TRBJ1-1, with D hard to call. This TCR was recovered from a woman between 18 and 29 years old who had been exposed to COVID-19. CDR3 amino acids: CSALNSPEAFF. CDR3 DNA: TGCAGTGCTTTAAATTCTCCCGAAGCTTTCTTT.